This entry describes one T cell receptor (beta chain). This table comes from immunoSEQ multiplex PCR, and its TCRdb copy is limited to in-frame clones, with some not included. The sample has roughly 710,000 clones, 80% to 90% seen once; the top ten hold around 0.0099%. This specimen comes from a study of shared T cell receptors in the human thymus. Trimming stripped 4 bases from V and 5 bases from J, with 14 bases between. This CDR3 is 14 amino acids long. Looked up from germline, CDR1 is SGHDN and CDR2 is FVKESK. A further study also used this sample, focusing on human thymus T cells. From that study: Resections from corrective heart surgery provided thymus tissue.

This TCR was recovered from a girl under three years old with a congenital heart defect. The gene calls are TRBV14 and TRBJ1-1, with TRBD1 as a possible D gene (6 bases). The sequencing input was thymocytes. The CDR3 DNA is TGTGCCAGCAGCCCTCCGGACAGAGGGACTGAAGCTTTCTTT. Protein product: CASSPPDRGTEAFF. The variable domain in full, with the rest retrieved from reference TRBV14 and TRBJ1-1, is EAGVTQFPSHSVIEKGQTVTLRCDPISGHDNLYWYRRVMGKEIKFLLHFVKESKQDESGMPNNRFLAERTGGTYSTLKVQPAELEDSGVYFCASSPPDRGTEAFFGQGTRLTVV.